This record concerns one TCR beta chain sequence. Its matching antigen is unknown. Per the germline V gene, CDR1 is LNHDA and CDR2 is SQIVND (reference sequence). The CDR3 has 10 amino acids. V was pared by 6 bases and J by 6 bases, with 5 bases between. The data originate from a study of shared clonotypes between healthy human individuals. At a deep level, the assay was run. TCRdb's copy holds only in-frame clones and misses some; the assay was immunoSEQ multiplex PCR. The table includes fewer than 3 million clones, roughly 90% detected once. Study conclusions and caveats: Expectations were that clonotype sharing among donors would be affected by sequencing depth.

Sequences were obtained from naive CD4+ T cells from PBMCs. Subset specified: CD45RA+ positively selected. V gene TRBV19 combines with J gene TRBJ1-2; D remains ambiguous. This TCR was recovered from a man between 18 and 29 years old in good health. Some clones in this sample may be carry-over from other donors' samples. CDR3 amino acids: CASRGDGYTF. In nucleotides, the CDR3 is TGTGCCAGTAGGGGCGATGGCTACACCTTC.